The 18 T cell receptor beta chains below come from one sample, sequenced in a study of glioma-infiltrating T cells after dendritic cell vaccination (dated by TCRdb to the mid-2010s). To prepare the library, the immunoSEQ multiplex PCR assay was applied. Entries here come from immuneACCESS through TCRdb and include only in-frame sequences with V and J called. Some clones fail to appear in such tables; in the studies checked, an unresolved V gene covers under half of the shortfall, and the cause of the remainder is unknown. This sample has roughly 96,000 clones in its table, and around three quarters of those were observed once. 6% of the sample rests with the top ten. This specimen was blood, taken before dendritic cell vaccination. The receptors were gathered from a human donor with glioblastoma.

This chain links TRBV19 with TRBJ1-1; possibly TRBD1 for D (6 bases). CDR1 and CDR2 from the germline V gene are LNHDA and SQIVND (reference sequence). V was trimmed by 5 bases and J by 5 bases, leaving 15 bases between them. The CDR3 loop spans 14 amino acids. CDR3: CASSAPGEWTEAFF. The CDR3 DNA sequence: TGTGCCAGTAGTGCGCCAGGGGAATGGACTGAAGCTTTCTTT. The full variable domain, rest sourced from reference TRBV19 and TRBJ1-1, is DGGITQSPKYLFRKEGQNVTLSCEQNLNHDAMYWYRQDPGQGLRLIYYSQIVNDFQKGDIAEGYSVSREKKESFPLTVTSAQKNPTAFYLCASSAPGEWTEAFFGQGTRLTVV.

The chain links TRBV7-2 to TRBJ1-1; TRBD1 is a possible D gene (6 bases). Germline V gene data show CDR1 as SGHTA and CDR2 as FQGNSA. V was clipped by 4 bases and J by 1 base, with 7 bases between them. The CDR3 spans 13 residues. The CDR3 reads CASSWTANTEAFF. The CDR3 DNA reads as TGTGCCAGCAGCTGGACAGCGAACACTGAAGCTTTCTTT.

For the CDR3, the DNA is TGTGCCAGCAGTGAATCGGGGGGTCAATCCGGAAACACCATATATTTT. It codes for CASSESGGQSGNTIYF. The chain links TRBV2 to TRBJ1-3, with D perhaps matching TRBD1 (5 bases). The CDR3 extends over 16 amino acids. V was clipped by 2 bases and J by 4 bases, with 15 bases between them. Germline V gene lookup returns CDR1 SNHLY and CDR2 FYNNEI. The full variable domain, in which reference TRBV2 and TRBJ1-3 provide the parts outside the CDR3, is EPEVTQTPSHQVTQMGQEVILRCVPISNHLYFYWYRQILGQKVEFLVSFYNNEISEKSEIFDDQFSVERPDGSNFTLKIRSTKLEDSAMYFCASSESGGQSGNTIYFGEGSWLTVV.

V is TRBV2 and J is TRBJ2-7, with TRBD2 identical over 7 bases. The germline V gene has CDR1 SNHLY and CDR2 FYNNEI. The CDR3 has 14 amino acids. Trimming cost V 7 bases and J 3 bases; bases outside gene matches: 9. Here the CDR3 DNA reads TGTGCCAGCACCACCAGCGGGACCATCTACGAGCAGTACTTC. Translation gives CASTTSGTIYEQYF.

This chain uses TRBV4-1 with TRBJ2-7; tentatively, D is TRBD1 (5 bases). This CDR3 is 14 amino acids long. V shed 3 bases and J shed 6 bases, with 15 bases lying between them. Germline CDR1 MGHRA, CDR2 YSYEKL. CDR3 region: CASSHPRTLAEQYF. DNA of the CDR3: TGCGCCAGCAGCCATCCCAGGACACTGGCCGAGCAGTACTTC.

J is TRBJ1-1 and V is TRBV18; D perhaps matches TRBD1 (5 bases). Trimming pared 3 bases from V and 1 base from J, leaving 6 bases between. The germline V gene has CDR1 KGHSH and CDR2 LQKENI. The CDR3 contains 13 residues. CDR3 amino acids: CASSPGGNTEAFF. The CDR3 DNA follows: TGTGCCAGCTCACCGGGGGGGAACACTGAAGCTTTCTTT.

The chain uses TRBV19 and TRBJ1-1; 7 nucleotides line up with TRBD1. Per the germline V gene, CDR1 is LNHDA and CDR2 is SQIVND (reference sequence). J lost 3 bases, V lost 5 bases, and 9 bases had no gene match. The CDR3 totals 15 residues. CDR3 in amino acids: CASSQGQRPHTEAFF. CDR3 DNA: TGTGCCAGTAGTCAGGGACAGCGACCTCACACTGAAGCTTTCTTT.

The CDR3 DNA follows: TGCGCCAGCAGCTTGGGTAGCGGGGTAGAGAATGAGCAGTTCTTC. As protein: CASSLGSGVENEQFF. The V call is TRBV5-1, the J call TRBJ2-1, with 8 bases lining up with TRBD2. The ends lost 0 bases at V and 7 bases at J; junction bases unmatched: 6. The V gene's germline CDR1 is SGHRS and CDR2 YFSETQ. This CDR3 has 15 residues.

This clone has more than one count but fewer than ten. The CDR3 bases are TGTGCCAGCAGTTTAAGGTCGGGGGACACCATATATTTT. Protein: CASSLRSGDTIYF. V and J are TRBV27 and TRBJ1-3, with D possibly matching TRBD1 (5 bases). This CDR3 has 13 residues. Germline CDR1 is MNHEY and CDR2 is SMNVEV (reference sequence). V lost 2 bases and J 8 bases, leaving 10 bases between the germline ends.

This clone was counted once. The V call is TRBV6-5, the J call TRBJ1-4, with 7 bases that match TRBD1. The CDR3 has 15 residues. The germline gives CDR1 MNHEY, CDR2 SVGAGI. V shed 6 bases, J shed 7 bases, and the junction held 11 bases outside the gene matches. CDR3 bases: TGTGCCAGCAGCTCCGACAGGGACGACGGTGAAAAACTGTTTTTT. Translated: CASSSDRDDGEKLFF.

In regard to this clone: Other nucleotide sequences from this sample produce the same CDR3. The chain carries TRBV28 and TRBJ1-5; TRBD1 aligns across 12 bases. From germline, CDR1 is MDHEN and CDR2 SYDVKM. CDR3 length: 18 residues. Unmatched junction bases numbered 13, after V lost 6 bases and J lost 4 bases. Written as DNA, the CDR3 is TGTGCCAGCAGGCGGGGGACAGGGGGCATCCGGGCGAATCAGCCCCAGCATTTT. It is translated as CASRRGTGGIRANQPQHF.

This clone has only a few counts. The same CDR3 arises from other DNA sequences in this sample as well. As DNA, the CDR3 is TGCGCCAGCAGCTTGGACAGGGTAGGAGGCTACACCTTC. Translated: CASSLDRVGGYTF. The genes are TRBV5-1 and TRBJ1-2; the D gene is possibly TRBD1 (6 bases). Germline CDR1 reads SGHRS; CDR2 reads YFSETQ. The CDR3 has 13 amino acids. The V and J ends lost 0 bases and 8 bases respectively, with 11 bases between them.

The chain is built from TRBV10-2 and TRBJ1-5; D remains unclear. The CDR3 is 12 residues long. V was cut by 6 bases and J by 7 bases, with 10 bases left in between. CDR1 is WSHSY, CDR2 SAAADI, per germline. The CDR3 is CASSQNSQPQHF. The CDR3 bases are TGCGCCAGCAGCCAGAATAGCCAGCCCCAGCATTTT.

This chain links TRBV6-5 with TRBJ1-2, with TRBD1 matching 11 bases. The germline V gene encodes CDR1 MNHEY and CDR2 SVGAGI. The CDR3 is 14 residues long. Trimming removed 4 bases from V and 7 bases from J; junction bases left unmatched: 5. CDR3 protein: CASSSGQGASGYTF. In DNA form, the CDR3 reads TGTGCCAGCAGTTCCGGACAGGGGGCTAGTGGCTACACCTTC.

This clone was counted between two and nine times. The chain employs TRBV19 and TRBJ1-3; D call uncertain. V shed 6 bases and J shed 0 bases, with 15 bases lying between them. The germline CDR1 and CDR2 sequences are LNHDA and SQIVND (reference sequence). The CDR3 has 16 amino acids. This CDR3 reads CASRRAGSSSGNTIYF. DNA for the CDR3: TGTGCCAGTAGGCGGGCCGGGAGTTCCTCTGGAAACACCATATATTTT.

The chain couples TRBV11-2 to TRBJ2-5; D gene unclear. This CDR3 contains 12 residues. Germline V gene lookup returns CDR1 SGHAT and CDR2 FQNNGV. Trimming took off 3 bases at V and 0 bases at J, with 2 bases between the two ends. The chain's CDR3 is CASSFYQETQYF. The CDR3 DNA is TGTGCCAGCAGCTTCTACCAAGAGACCCAGTACTTC.

The CDR3 nucleotides read TGCGCCAGCAGCACCGGACTAGCGGGAACAGATACGCAGTATTTT. Its translation: CASSTGLAGTDTQYF. The V gene is TRBV5-1, the J gene TRBJ2-3, with TRBD2 identical over 12 bases. There are 15 residues in the CDR3. Germline loops: CDR1 SGHRS, CDR2 YFSETQ. Trimming cost V 4 bases and J 3 bases; bases outside gene matches: 3.

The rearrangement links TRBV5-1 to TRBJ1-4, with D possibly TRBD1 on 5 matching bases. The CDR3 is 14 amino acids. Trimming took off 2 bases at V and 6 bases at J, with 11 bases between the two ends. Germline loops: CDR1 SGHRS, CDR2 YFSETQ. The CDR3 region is CASSLGGHDEKLFF. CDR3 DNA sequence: TGCGCCAGCAGCTTAGGCGGACATGATGAAAAACTGTTTTTT. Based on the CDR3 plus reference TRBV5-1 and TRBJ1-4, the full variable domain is KAGVTQTPRYLIKTRGQQVTLSCSPISGHRSVSWYQQTPGQGLQFLFEYFSETQRNKGNFPGRFSGRQFSNSRSEMNVSTLELGDSALYLCASSLGGHDEKLFFGSGTQLSVL.